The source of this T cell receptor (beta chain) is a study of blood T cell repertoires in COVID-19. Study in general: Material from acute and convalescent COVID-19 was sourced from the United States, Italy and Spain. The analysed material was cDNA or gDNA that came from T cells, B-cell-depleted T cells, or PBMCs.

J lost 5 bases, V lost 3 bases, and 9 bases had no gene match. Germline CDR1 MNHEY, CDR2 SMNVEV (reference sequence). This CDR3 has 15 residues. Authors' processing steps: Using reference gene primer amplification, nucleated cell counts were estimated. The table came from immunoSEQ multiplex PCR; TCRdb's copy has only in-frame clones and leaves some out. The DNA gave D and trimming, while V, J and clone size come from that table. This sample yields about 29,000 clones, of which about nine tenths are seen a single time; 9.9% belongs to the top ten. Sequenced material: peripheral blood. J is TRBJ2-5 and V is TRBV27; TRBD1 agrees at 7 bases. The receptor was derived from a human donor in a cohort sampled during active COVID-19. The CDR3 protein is CASSLYEGARETQYF. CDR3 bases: TGTGCCAGCAGTTTGTACGAGGGGGCCAGGGAGACCCAGTACTTC.